A selection of T cell receptor beta chains follows, all from one sample in a study of glioma-infiltrating T cells after dendritic cell vaccination. Repertoires were generated with immunoSEQ multiplex PCR, while TCRdb's copy carries only in-frame clones and drops some. The sample lists roughly 87,000 clones; around 86% were seen once. The sequencing here drew on blood, taken after dendritic cell vaccination. These receptors were taken from a human donor with glioblastoma. CDR3s include the opening cysteine and the closing phenylalanine or tryptophan. D genes are given only for firm matches. The listing skips clone size in some rows; elsewhere it reads once, few, many or a size class.

length,V,J,D,size,CDR3,DNA
15,TRBV9,TRBJ2-7,TRBD1,.,CASSPRTGKGDEQYF,TGTGCCAGCAGCCCCCGGACAGGGAAAGGGGACGAGCAGTACTTC
16,TRBV7-2,TRBJ2-5,.,.,CASSLLTVGGWETQYF,TGTGCCAGCAGCTTATTAACGGTGGGGGGTTGGGAGACCCAGTACTTC
16,TRBV19,TRBJ2-1,.,.,CASSIGRSSSYNEQFF,TGTGCCAGTAGTATAGGTCGGTCAAGCTCCTACAATGAGCAGTTCTTC
15,TRBV7-2,TRBJ2-3,.,.,CASSLAGDSTDTQYF,TGTGCCAGCAGCTTAGCAGGGGATAGCACAGATACGCAGTATTTT
13,TRBV7-3,TRBJ2-7,.,few,CASSLKGAYEQYF,TGTGCCAGCAGCTTAAAAGGGGCCTACGAGCAGTACTTC
14,TRBV30,TRBJ1-1,.,.,CAWSEDSWNTEAFF,TGTGCCTGGAGTGAAGACAGTTGGAACACTGAAGCTTTCTTT
14,TRBV6-1,TRBJ1-5,TRBD1,.,CASSGGQGRQPQHF,TGTGCCAGCAGTGGTGGACAGGGAAGACAGCCCCAGCATTTT
16,TRBV4-2,TRBJ1-1,.,.,CASSQEPLGQNTEAFF,TGTGCCAGCAGCCAGGAGCCTTTGGGGCAGAACACTGAAGCTTTCTTT
15,TRBV4-1,TRBJ2-7,.,.,CASSQEPDSSYEQYF,TGCGCCAGCAGCCAAGAGCCAGACAGCTCCTACGAGCAGTACTTC
16,TRBV4-2,TRBJ2-7,TRBD2,.,CASSQEWRGDSYEQYF,TGTGCCAGCAGCCAAGAATGGCGGGGGGACTCCTACGAGCAGTACTTC
14,TRBV9,TRBJ2-1,.,.,CASSVGGINNEQFF,TGTGCCAGCAGCGTGGGGGGAATAAACAATGAGCAGTTCTTC
16,TRBV19,TRBJ1-6,TRBD1,.,CASSVKPGTVDSPLHF,TGTGCCAGTAGTGTCAAACCCGGGACAGTGGATTCACCCCTCCACTTT
16,TRBV10-2,TRBJ2-1,.,many,CASRWTTPVWGNEQFF,TGCGCCAGCAGATGGACTACACCCGTTTGGGGCAATGAGCAGTTCTTC
13,TRBV29-1,TRBJ2-7,.,.,CSVEDRASYEQYF,TGCAGCGTTGAAGACAGGGCGTCCTACGAGCAGTACTTC
14,TRBV30,TRBJ1-2,TRBD1,.,CAWSLGQGVGGYTF,TGTGCCTGGAGCCTTGGACAGGGCGTGGGTGGCTACACCTTC
15,TRBV19,TRBJ1-4,TRBD1,.,CASSVQGGTNEKLFF,TGTGCCAGTAGTGTACAGGGGGGAACTAATGAAAAACTGTTTTTT
13,TRBV6-5,TRBJ1-2,.,.,CASSQTTVYGYTF,TGTGCCAGCAGTCAAACGACAGTCTATGGCTACACCTTC
13,TRBV13,TRBJ2-7,TRBD1,.,CASSHRDSSEQYF,TGTGCCAGCAGCCACAGGGACAGCAGCGAGCAGTACTTC
15,TRBV25-1,TRBJ1-2,.,.,CASSEGGKVGLGYTF,TGTGCCAGCAGTGAAGGGGGGAAGGTGGGGCTAGGCTACACCTTC
15,TRBV5-1,TRBJ2-6,.,.,CASSYRTAGANVLTF,TGCGCCAGCAGCTACAGGACAGCCGGGGCCAACGTCCTGACTTTC
15,TRBV9,TRBJ1-2,TRBD1,.,CASSPGTGAFYGYTF,TGTGCCAGCAGCCCCGGGACAGGGGCCTTCTATGGCTACACCTTC
14,TRBV27,TRBJ2-7,.,.,CASSLSRSLGEQYF,TGTGCCAGCAGTTTATCGAGGAGCCTCGGCGAGCAGTACTTC
15,TRBV6-6,TRBJ2-3,.,few,CTSSYASSSTDTQYF,TGTACCAGCAGTTATGCTAGTTCTAGCACAGATACGCAGTATTTT
11,TRBV11-2,TRBJ2-3,.,.,CASSSTDTQYF,TGTGCCAGCAGCTCAACAGATACGCAGTATTTT
17,TRBV5-1,TRBJ1-4,.,.,CASSSTVSGQGNEKLFF,TGCGCCAGCAGCTCAACGGTCAGCGGTCAGGGGAATGAAAAACTGTTTTTT
16,TRBV5-3,TRBJ2-3,TRBD2,.,CARSLGLAEITDTQYF,TGTGCCAGAAGCTTGGGACTAGCGGAGATCACAGATACGCAGTATTTT
16,TRBV4-2,TRBJ1-5,TRBD1,.,CASSQGTTGGDQPQHF,TGTGCCAGCAGCCAAGGGACTACAGGGGGCGATCAGCCCCAGCATTTT
15,TRBV6-5,TRBJ2-7,TRBD1,.,CASGYTGTAFYEQYF,TGTGCCAGCGGATATACCGGGACAGCTTTCTACGAGCAGTACTTC
15,TRBV19,TRBJ1-4,.,.,CASSATGPGGEKLFF,TGTGCCAGTAGTGCCACAGGGCCAGGCGGGGAAAAACTGTTTTTT
13,TRBV4-2,TRBJ1-1,.,.,CASSQGSNTEAFF,TGTGCCAGCAGCCAAGGGAGTAACACTGAAGCTTTCTTT
14,TRBV11-2,TRBJ2-7,TRBD1,.,CASSRQGFRNEQYF,TGTGCCAGCAGCAGACAGGGGTTTAGGAACGAGCAGTACTTC
14,TRBV5-1,TRBJ1-2,TRBD1,few,CASSSTTTGHGYTF,TGCGCCAGCAGCTCAACTACGACAGGGCATGGCTACACCTTC
13,TRBV7-9,TRBJ1-2,.,.,CASRAGRGGFYTF,TGTGCCAGCAGGGCGGGGCGGGGAGGGTTCTACACCTTC
16,TRBV19,TRBJ1-1,.,.,CASSIDIGQVNTEAFF,TGTGCCAGTAGTATAGATATTGGTCAGGTGAACACTGAAGCTTTCTTT
15,TRBV7-8,TRBJ2-7,TRBD1,once,CASSLTDRGSYEQYF,TGTGCCAGCAGCTTAACGGACAGGGGCTCCTACGAGCAGTACTTC
14,TRBV2,TRBJ1-2,TRBD1,.,CASRVGQGVVGYTF,TGTGCCAGCAGGGTTGGACAGGGGGTGGTTGGCTACACCTTC
15,TRBV4-2,TRBJ2-7,TRBD1,.,CASSQGQGWDYEQYF,TGTGCCAGCAGCCAAGGACAGGGATGGGACTACGAGCAGTACTTC
15,TRBV4-2,TRBJ2-2,TRBD2,.,CASSLERGATGELFF,TGTGCCAGCAGCCTTGAGCGGGGGGCCACCGGGGAGCTGTTTTTT
18,TRBV7-2,TRBJ1-3,.,.,CASSREGRGINSGNTIYF,TGTGCCAGCAGCCGAGAGGGGAGGGGGATTAACTCTGGAAACACCATATATTTT
14,TRBV10-2,TRBJ1-1,TRBD1,.,CASRSGQANTEAFF,TGCGCCAGTCGATCGGGACAGGCGAACACTGAAGCTTTCTTT
17,TRBV23-1,TRBJ2-5,.,.,CASRMDRSNQGGETQYF,TGCGCCAGCAGGATGGACCGAAGCAACCAGGGTGGGGAGACCCAGTACTTC
16,TRBV11-3,TRBJ2-3,TRBD2,.,CASSPGTSGRTDTQYF,TGTGCCAGCAGCCCAGGGACTAGCGGGCGCACAGATACGCAGTATTTT
14,TRBV19,TRBJ2-1,TRBD2,.,CASSIAGGLDEQFF,TGTGCCAGTAGTATCGCGGGGGGGTTGGATGAGCAGTTCTTC
17,TRBV10-1,TRBJ1-2,TRBD1,.,CASSEGDSPRSLYGYTF,TGCGCCAGCAGTGAGGGGGACAGCCCTAGGAGTCTATATGGCTACACCTTC
13,TRBV19,TRBJ1-2,.,.,CASSPEGYYGYTF,TGTGCCAGTAGTCCGGAGGGCTACTATGGCTACACCTTC
13,TRBV6-6,TRBJ2-7,.,.,CASRRGGDYEQYF,TGTGCCAGCAGACGGGGAGGAGACTACGAGCAGTACTTC
14,TRBV9,TRBJ2-3,TRBD2,once,CASDSGGTTDTQYF,TGTGCCAGTGATTCGGGGGGTACGACAGATACGCAGTATTTT
20,TRBV9,TRBJ1-6,TRBD1,.,CASSVESRQGASSYNSPLHF,TGTGCCAGCAGCGTAGAGTCCAGACAGGGGGCTAGCTCCTATAATTCACCCCTCCACTTT
14,TRBV6-5,TRBJ1-2,TRBD1,.,CASRGAGQSYGYTF,TGTGCCAGCAGGGGGGCGGGACAGAGCTATGGCTACACCTTC
14,TRBV6-5,TRBJ2-7,.,.,CASSEIPDSYEQYF,TGTGCCAGCAGTGAAATCCCCGACAGTTACGAGCAGTACTTC
12,TRBV29-1,TRBJ2-5,.,.,CSVGALQETQYF,TGCAGCGTTGGGGCTTTACAAGAGACCCAGTACTTC
15,TRBV7-6,TRBJ2-5,TRBD1,.,CASSPSTTGPETQYF,TGTGCCAGCAGCCCTAGTACGACAGGGCCAGAGACCCAGTACTTC
16,TRBV6-6,TRBJ1-2,.,few,CASSYSTRETDYGYTF,TGTGCCAGCAGTTACTCGACACGTGAGACGGACTATGGCTACACCTTC
14,TRBV7-3,TRBJ2-1,TRBD2,.,CASSSGLAGANQFF,TGTGCCAGCAGCTCGGGACTAGCGGGGGCTAATCAGTTCTTC
12,TRBV29-1,TRBJ1-1,.,.,CSAGELNTEAFF,TGCAGCGCCGGGGAGCTAAACACTGAAGCTTTCTTT
15,TRBV9,TRBJ2-1,TRBD2,.,CASSNRGGGDNEQFF,TGTGCCAGCAGTAACAGGGGCGGGGGGGACAATGAGCAGTTCTTC
16,TRBV5-4,TRBJ2-3,.,.,CASSLDSSLGTDTQYF,TGTGCCAGCAGCTTGGATTCTTCCCTAGGCACAGATACGCAGTATTTT
15,TRBV5-1,TRBJ2-5,TRBD2,.,CASGKAGGNQETQYF,TGCGCCAGCGGCAAAGCGGGGGGGAACCAAGAGACCCAGTACTTC
12,TRBV6-5,TRBJ2-7,.,.,CASSYSEYEQYF,TGTGCCAGCAGTTACTCGGAGTACGAGCAGTACTTC